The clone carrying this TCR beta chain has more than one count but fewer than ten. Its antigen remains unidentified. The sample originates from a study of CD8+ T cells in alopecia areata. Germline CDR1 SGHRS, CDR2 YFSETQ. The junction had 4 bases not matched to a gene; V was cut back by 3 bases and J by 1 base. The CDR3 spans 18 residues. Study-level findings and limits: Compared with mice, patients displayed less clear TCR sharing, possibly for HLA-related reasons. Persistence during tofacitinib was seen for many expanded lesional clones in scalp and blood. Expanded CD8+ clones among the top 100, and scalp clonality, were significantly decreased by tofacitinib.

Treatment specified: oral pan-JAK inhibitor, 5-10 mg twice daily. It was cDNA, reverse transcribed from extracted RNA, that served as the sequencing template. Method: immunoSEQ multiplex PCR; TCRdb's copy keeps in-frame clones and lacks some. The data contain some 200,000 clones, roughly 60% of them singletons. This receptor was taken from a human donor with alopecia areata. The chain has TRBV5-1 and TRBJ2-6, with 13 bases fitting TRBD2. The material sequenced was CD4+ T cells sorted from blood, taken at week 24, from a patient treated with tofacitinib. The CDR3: CASSSGLAGNSGANVLTF. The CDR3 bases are TGCGCCAGCAGCTCGGGACTAGCGGGAAATTCTGGGGCCAACGTCCTGACTTTC.